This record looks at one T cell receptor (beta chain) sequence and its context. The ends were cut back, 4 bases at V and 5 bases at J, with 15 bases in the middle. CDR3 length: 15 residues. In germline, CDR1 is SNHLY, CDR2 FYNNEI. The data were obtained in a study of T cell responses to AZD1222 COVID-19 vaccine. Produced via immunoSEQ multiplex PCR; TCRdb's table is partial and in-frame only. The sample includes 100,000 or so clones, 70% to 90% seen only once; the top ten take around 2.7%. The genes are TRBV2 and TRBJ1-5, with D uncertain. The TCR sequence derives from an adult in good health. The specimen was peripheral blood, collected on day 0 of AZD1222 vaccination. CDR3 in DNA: TGTGCCAGCAGTGTTGGGGAAGGGTGGGATCAGCCCCAGCATTTT. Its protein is CASSVGEGWDQPQHF.